The sequence of this TCR beta chain was determined in a study of T cell responses to AZD1222 COVID-19 vaccine. Study context: Recipients boosted at about 4 weeks or about 12 weeks are pooled. General study results and limits: There were repertoire samples only from the period after the peak T cell response. The donor cohort was predominantly white British with a female majority, and clonal diversity may have been underestimated. Baseline serostatus was positive in only five to seven AZD1222 recipients.

The assay was immunoSEQ multiplex PCR, and TCRdb's table has in-frame clones only and misses some. The data show 95,000 to 100,000 clones, about nine tenths seen once. The CDR3 has 19 residues. CDR1 is SGHDT, CDR2 YYEEEE, per germline. Between the trimmed V and J ends, which lost 0 bases and 0 bases, there was a span of 20 bases. With regard to this clone: The antigen remains undetermined.

Sequenced here: peripheral blood, sampled on day 0 of AZD1222 vaccination. The chain carries TRBV5-6 and TRBJ2-3; no firm D call. The TCR comes from an adult in good health. The CDR3 DNA sequence: TGTGCCAGCAGCTTGGCCTTAAAGACCTGGGATTCTAGCACAGATACGCAGTATTTT. Translating it yields CASSLALKTWDSSTDTQYF.